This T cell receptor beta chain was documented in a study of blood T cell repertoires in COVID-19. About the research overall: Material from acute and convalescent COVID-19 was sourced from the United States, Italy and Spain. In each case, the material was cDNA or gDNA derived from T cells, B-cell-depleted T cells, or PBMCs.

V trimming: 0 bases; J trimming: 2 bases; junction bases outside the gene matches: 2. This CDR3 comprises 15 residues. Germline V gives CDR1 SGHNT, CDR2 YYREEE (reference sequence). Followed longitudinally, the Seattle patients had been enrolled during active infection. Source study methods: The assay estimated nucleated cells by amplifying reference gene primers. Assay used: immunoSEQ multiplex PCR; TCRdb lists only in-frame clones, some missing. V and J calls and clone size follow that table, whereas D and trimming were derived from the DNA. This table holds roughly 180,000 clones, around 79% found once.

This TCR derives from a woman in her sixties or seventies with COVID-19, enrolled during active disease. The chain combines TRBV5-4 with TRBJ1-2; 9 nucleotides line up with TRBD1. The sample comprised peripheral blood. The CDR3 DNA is TGTGCCAGCAGCTTGGAACAGGGGGCGAACTATGGCTACACCTTC. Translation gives CASSLEQGANYGYTF. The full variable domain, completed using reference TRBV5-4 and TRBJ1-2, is ETGVTQSPTHLIKTRGQQVTLRCSSQSGHNTVSWYQQALGQGPQFIFQYYREEENGRGNFPPRFSGLQFPNYSSELNVNALELDDSALYLCASSLEQGANYGYTFGSGTRLTVV.